This TCR beta chain was captured in a study of cytotoxic CD8 clonotypes in ibrutinib-treated CLL. Trimming took 2 bases from V and 7 from J; bases not matched to a gene: 4. CDR1 is MGHRA and CDR2 is YSYEKL in the germline V gene. The length of the CDR3 is 14 residues. Sequencing used immunoSEQ multiplex PCR; TCRdb keeps in-frame clones, though not all of them. The sample has under 15,000 clones, around 64% seen once. The receptor was derived from a human donor with chronic lymphocytic leukemia. The specimen was PBMCs, collected before ibrutinib treatment. The genes are TRBV4-1 and TRBJ2-1; 8 bases align to TRBD2. This CDR3 is CASSQSGTRNEQFF. Here the CDR3 DNA reads TGCGCCAGCAGCCAATCCGGGACTAGGAATGAGCAGTTCTTC.